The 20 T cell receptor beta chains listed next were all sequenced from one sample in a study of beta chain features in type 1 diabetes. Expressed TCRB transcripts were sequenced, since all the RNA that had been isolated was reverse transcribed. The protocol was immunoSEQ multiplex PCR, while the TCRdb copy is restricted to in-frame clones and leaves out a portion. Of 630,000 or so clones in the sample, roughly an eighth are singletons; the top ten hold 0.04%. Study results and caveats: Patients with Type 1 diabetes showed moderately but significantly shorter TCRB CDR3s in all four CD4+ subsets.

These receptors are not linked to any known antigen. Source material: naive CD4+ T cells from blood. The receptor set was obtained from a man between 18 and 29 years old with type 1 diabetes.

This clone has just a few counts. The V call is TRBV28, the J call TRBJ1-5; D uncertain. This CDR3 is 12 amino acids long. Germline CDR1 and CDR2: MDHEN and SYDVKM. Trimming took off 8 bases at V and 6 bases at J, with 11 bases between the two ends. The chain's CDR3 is CASRGSFQPQHF. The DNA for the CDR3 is TGTGCCAGCCGGGGTAGCTTTCAGCCCCAGCATTTT.

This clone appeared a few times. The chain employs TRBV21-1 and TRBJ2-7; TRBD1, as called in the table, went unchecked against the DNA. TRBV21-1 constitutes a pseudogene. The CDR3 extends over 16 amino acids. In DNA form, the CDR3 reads TGTGCCAGCAGCAAAGGCGACGACACCCTCTCCTACGAGCAGTACTTC. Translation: CASSKGDDTLSYEQYF.

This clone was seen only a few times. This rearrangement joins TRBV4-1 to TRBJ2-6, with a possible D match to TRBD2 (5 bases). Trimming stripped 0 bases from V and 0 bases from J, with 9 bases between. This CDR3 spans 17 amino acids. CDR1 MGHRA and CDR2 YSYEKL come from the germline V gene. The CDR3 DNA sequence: TGCGCCAGCAGCCAAGAGGGAGCCCTCTCTGGGGCCAACGTCCTGACTTTC. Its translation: CASSQEGALSGANVLTF.

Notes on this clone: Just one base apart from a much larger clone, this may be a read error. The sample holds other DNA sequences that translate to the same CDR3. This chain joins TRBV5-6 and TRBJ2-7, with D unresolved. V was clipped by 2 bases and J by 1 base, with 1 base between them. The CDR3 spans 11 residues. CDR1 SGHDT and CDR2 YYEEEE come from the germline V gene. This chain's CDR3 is CASSFSYEQYF. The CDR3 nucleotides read TGTGCCAGCAGCTTTTCCTACGAGCAGTACTTC.

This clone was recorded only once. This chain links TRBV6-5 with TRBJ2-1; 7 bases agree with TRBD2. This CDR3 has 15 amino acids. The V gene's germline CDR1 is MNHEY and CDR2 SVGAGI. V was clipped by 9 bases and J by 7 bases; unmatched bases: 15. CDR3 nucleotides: TGTGCCAGTGGGGTTCGGAGGGGACTACCTAATGAGCAGTTCTTC. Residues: CASGVRRGLPNEQFF.

CDR3 amino acids: CASSLGRDRPEKLFF. DNA of the CDR3: TGTGCCAGCAGCTTGGGCCGGGACAGACCTGAAAAACTGTTTTTT. The genes are TRBV5-4 and TRBJ1-4; 7 nucleotides agree with TRBD1. The CDR3 totals 15 residues. V trimming: 0 bases; J trimming: 7 bases; junction bases outside the gene matches: 6. Germline V lookup: CDR1 SGHNT, CDR2 YYREEE (reference sequence).

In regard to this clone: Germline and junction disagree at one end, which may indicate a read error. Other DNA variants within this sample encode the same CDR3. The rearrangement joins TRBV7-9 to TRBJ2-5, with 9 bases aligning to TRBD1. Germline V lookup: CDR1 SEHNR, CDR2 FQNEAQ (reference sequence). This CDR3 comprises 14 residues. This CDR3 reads CASSFGTGQETQYF. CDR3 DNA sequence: TGCGCCAGCAGCTTTGGGACAGGGCAAGAGACCCAGTACTTC.

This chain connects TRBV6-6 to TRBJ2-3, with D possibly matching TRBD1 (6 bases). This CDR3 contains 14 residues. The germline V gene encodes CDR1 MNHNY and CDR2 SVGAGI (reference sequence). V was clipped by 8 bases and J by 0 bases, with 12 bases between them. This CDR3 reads CASCGQLSTDTQYF. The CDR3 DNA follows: TGTGCCAGCTGCGGACAGCTTAGCACAGATACGCAGTATTTT.

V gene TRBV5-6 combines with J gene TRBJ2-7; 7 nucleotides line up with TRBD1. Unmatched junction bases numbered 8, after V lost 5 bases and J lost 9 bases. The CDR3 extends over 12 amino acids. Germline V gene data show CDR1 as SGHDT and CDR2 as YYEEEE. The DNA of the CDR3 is TGTGCCAGCAGGGGGACAGCGATGGTGCAGTACTTC. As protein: CASRGTAMVQYF.

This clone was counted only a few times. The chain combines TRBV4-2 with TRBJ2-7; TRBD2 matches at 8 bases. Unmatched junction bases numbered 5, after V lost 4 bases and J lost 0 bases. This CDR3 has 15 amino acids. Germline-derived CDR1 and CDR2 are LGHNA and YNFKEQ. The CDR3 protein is CASSPAGTSSYEQYF. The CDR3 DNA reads TGTGCCAGCAGCCCTGCGGGGACTAGCTCCTACGAGCAGTACTTC.

The CDR3 nucleotides read TGTGCCAGCCCAGGACAGGGACGAACCGGGGAGCTGTTTTTT. Amino acids: CASPGQGRTGELFF. V gene TRBV7-9 combines with J gene TRBJ2-2, with 8 bases identical to TRBD1. The CDR3 extends over 14 amino acids. CDR1 SEHNR and CDR2 FQNEAQ come from the germline V gene (reference sequence). J gave up 5 bases and V 8 bases, and 7 bases lay outside the gene matches.

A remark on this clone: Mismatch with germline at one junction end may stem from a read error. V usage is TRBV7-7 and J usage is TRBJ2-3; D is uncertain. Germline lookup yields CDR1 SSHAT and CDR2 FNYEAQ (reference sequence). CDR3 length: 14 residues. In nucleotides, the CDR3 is TGTGCTAGCAGCTCGCTCGGTTCAACAGATACGCAGTATTTT. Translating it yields CASSSLGSTDTQYF.

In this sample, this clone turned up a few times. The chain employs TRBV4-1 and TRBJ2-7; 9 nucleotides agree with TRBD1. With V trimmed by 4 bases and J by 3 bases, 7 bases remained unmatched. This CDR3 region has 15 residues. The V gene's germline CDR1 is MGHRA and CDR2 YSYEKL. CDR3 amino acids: CASSPGTGRSYEQYF. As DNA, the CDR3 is TGCGCCAGCAGCCCAGGGACAGGGAGAAGCTACGAGCAGTACTTC.

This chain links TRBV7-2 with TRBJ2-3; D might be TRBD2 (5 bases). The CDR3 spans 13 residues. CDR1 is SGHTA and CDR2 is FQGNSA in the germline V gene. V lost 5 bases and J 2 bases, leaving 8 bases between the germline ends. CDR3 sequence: CASSPGNTDTQYF. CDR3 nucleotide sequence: TGTGCCAGCAGCCCGGGAAACACAGATACGCAGTATTTT.

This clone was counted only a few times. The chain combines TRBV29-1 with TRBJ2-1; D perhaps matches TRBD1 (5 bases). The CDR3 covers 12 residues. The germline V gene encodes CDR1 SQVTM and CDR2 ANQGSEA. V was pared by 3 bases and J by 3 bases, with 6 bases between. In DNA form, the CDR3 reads TGCAGCGTTGATGACAGCTACAATGAGCAGTTCTTC. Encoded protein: CSVDDSYNEQFF.

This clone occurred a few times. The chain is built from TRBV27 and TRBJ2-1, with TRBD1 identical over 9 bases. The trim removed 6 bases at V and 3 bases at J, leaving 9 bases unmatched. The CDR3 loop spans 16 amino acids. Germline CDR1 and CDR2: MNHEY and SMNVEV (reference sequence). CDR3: CASSYAPGQGYNEQFF. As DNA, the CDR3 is TGTGCCAGCAGCTACGCTCCGGGACAGGGCTACAATGAGCAGTTCTTC.

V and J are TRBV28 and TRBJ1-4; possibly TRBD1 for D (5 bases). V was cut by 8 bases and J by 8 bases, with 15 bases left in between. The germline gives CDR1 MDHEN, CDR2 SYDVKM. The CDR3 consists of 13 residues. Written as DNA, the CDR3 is TGTGCCAGCCGAGACAGTGGGGAGGAAAAACTGTTTTTT. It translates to CASRDSGEEKLFF.

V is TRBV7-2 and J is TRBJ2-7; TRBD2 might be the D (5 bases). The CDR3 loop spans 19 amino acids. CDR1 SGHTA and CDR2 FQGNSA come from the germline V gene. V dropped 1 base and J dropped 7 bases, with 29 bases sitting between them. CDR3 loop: CASSLGPGFKILRDKEQYF. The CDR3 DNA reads TGTGCCAGCAGCTTAGGTCCGGGGTTTAAAATCCTCCGAGATAAAGAGCAGTACTTC.

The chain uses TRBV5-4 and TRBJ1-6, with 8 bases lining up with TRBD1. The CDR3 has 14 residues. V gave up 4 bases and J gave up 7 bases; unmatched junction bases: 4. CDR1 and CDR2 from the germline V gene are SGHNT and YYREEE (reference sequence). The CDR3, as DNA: TGTGCCAGCAGCCCAGGGGGCGTCAATTCACCCCTCCACTTT. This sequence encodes CASSPGGVNSPLHF.

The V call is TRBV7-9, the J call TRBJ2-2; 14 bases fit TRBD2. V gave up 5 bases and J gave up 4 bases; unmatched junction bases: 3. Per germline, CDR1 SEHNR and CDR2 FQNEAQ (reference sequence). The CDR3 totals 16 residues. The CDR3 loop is CASSPGTSGGTGELFF. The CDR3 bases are TGTGCCAGCAGCCCTGGGACTAGCGGGGGCACCGGGGAGCTGTTTTTT.